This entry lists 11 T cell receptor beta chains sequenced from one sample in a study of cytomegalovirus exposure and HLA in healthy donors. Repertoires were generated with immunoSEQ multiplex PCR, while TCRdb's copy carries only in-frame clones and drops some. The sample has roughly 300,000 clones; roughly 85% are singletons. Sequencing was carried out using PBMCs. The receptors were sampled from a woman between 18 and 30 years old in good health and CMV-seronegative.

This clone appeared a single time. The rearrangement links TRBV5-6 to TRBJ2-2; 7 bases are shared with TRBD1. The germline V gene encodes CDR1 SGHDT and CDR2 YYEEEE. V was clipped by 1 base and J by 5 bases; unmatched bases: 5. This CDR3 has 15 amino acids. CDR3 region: CASSLRDRETGELFF. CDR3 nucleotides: TGTGCCAGCAGCTTGCGTGACAGGGAAACCGGGGAGCTGTTTTTT.

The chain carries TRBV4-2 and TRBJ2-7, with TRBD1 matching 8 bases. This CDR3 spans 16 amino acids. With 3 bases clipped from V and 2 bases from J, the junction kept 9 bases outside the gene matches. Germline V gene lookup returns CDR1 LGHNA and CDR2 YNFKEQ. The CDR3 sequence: CASSQEHRGFAYEQYF. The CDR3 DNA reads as TGTGCCAGCAGCCAGGAACACAGGGGGTTCGCCTACGAGCAGTACTTC.

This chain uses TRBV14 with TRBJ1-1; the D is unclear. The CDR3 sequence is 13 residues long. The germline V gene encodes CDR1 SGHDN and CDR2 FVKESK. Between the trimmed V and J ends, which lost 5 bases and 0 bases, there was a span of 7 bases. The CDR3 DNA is TGTGCCAGCAGCGTTTTCATGAACACTGAAGCTTTCTTT. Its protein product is CASSVFMNTEAFF.

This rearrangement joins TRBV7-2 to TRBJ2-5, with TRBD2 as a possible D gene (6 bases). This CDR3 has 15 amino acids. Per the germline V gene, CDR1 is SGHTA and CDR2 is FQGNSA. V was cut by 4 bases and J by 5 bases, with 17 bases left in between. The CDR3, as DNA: TGTGCCAGCAGCTCTCCGGGACTCGAAGGGGAGACCCAGTACTTC. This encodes CASSSPGLEGETQYF.

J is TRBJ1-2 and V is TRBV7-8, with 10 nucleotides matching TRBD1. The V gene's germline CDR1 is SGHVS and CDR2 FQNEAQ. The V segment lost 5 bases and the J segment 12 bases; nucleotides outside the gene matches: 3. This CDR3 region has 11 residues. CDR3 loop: CASSRGQGHTF. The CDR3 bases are TGTGCCAGCAGCCGGGGACAGGGGCACACCTTC.

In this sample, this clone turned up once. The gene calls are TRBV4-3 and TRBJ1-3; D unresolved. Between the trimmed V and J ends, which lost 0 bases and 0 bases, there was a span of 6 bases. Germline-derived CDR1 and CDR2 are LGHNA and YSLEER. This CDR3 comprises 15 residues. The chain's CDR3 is CASSQDRYSGNTIYF. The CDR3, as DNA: TGCGCCAGCAGCCAAGACAGGTACTCTGGAAACACCATATATTTT.

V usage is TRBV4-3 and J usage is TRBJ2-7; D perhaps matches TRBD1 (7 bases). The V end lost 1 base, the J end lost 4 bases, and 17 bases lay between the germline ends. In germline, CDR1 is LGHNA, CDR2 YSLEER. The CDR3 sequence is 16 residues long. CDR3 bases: TGCGCCAGCAGCCAAGGCTCGGCAGGGGGGTCATACGAGCAGTACTTC. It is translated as CASSQGSAGGSYEQYF.

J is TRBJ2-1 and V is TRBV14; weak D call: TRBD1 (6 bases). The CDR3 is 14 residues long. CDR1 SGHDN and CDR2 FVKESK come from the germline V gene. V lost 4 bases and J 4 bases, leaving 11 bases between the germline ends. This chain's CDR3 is CASSPLGQYNEQFF. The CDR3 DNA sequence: TGTGCCAGCAGCCCTTTAGGACAGTACAATGAGCAGTTCTTC.

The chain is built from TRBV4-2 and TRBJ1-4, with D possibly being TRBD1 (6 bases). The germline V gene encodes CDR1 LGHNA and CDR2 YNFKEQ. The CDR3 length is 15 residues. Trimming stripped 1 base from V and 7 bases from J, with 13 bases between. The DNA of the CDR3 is TGTGCCAGCAGCCAAGTAGGGGGGGAGAGTGAAAAACTGTTTTTT. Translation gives CASSQVGGESEKLFF.

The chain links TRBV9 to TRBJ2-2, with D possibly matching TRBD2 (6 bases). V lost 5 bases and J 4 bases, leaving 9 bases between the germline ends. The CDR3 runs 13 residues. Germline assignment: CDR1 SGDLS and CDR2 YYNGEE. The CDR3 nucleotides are TGTGCCAGCAGGCCACTAGCCACCGGGGAGCTGTTTTTT. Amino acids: CASRPLATGELFF. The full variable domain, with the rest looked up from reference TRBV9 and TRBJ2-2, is DSGVTQTPKHLITATGQRVTLRCSPRSGDLSVYWYQQSLDQGLQFLIQYYNGEERAKGNILERFSAQQFPDLHSELNLSSLELGDSALYFCASRPLATGELFFGEGSRLTVL.

The DNA of the CDR3 is TGTGCCAGCAGCTTAGCTAGCGGGAGCACAGATACGCAGTATTTT. It specifies CASSLASGSTDTQYF. The V and J genes are TRBV7-6 and TRBJ2-3; 7 positions agree with TRBD2. Germline V CDR1 and CDR2: SGHVS, FNYEAQ. V trimming: 0 bases; J trimming: 0 bases; junction bases outside the gene matches: 0. The CDR3 sequence is 15 residues long.